These 25 T cell receptor beta chains originate from one sample sequenced in a study of OX40 agonist ivuxolimab in advanced cancers. Assay: immunoSEQ multiplex PCR; the TCRdb copy retains only in-frame clones and omits some. The table lists some 54,000 clones, roughly 82% of them singletons, with roughly 6% in the top ten. The sequencing used CD4+ or CD8+ T cells sorted from blood, collected in a trial of the OX40 agonist ivuxolimab. These receptors all come from an adult with an advanced solid tumor such as melanoma, head and neck, liver or kidney cancer.

This chain uses TRBV29-1 with TRBJ1-2, with 9 bases fitting TRBD1. Looked up from germline, CDR1 is SQVTM and CDR2 is ANQGSEA. The ends lost 8 bases at V and 7 bases at J; junction bases unmatched: 8. CDR3 size: 12 residues. The CDR3 region is CSTRTGESGYTF. The CDR3 nucleotides read TGCAGCACCCGGACAGGGGAAAGTGGCTACACCTTC. The variable domain in full, with the rest retrieved from reference TRBV29-1 and TRBJ1-2, is SAVISQKPSRDICQRGTSLTIQCQVDSQVTMMFWYRQQPGQSLTLIATANQGSEATYESGFVIDKFPISRPNLTFSTLTVSNMSPEDSSIYLCSTRTGESGYTFGSGTRLTVV.

This clone was observed a few times. This sequence joins TRBV9 and TRBJ1-1; TRBD1 matches at 10 bases. Germline loops: CDR1 SGDLS, CDR2 YYNGEE. V lost 3 bases to trimming and J lost 4 bases; unmatched junction nucleotides: 3. The CDR3 runs to 14 residues. The CDR3 is CASSDRTGGTEAFF. Here the CDR3 DNA reads TGTGCCAGCAGCGACCGGACAGGGGGCACTGAAGCTTTCTTT.

This sequence joins TRBV4-3 and TRBJ2-5; 9 nucleotides align to TRBD2. CDR1 and CDR2 from the germline V gene are LGHNA and YSLEER. V lost 6 bases to trimming and J lost 3 bases; unmatched junction nucleotides: 5. This CDR3 spans 14 amino acids. CDR3 nucleotide sequence: TGCGCCAGCAGTCTAGCGGGGTCCAAAGAGACCCAGTACTTC. As protein: CASSLAGSKETQYF.

This clone was seen only a few times. The V and J genes are TRBV2 and TRBJ2-7; D remains unclear. Germline V gives CDR1 SNHLY, CDR2 FYNNEI. Trimming cost V 7 bases and J 0 bases, with 10 bases left between them. The CDR3 runs to 13 residues. For the CDR3, the DNA is TGTGCCAGCAATTTTGGCTACTCCTACGAGCAGTACTTC. It specifies CASNFGYSYEQYF.

The chain has TRBV10-3 and TRBJ2-7, with 12 nucleotides matching TRBD2. The CDR3 covers 18 residues. Germline V gives CDR1 ENHRY, CDR2 SYGVKD. V was clipped by 5 bases and J by 4 bases; unmatched bases: 15. Here the CDR3 DNA reads TGTGCCATCAGTTCCGCCCGACTCCGACTAGCGGGAGAATACGAGCAGTACTTC. This gives the protein CAISSARLRLAGEYEQYF.

The chain is built from TRBV7-9 and TRBJ1-1, with D possibly being TRBD1 (6 bases). The CDR3 is 16 residues long. Germline CDR1 is SEHNR and CDR2 is FQNEAQ (reference sequence). V was cut by 5 bases and J by 0 bases, with 16 bases left in between. CDR3 in DNA: TGTGCCAGCAGCCCCGTGGGGGGCCGCGTGAACACTGAAGCTTTCTTT. Its translation: CASSPVGGRVNTEAFF.

This clone has just a few counts. The chain employs TRBV15 and TRBJ1-2, with D possibly being TRBD1 (6 bases). This CDR3 spans 14 amino acids. CDR1 LNHNV and CDR2 YYDKDF come from the germline V gene (reference sequence). V was clipped by 2 bases and J by 6 bases, with 13 bases between them. CDR3 residues: CATSRPRGLDGYTF. The CDR3 nucleotides are TGTGCCACCAGCAGACCCAGGGGCCTGGATGGCTACACCTTC.

The V call is TRBV19, the J call TRBJ2-5, with D perhaps matching TRBD2 (5 bases). This CDR3 has 14 residues. CDR1 is LNHDA and CDR2 is SQIVND in the germline V gene (reference sequence). Trimming cost V 3 bases and J 4 bases, with 12 bases left between them. The chain's CDR3 is CASSIPGERETQYF. CDR3 nucleotide sequence: TGTGCCAGTAGTATCCCCGGGGAGCGAGAGACCCAGTACTTC.

This rearrangement joins TRBV11-2 to TRBJ2-7; TRBD1 matches at 10 bases. The V segment lost 5 bases and the J segment 4 bases; nucleotides outside the gene matches: 11. The CDR3 contains 16 residues. Germline CDR1 and CDR2: SGHAT and FQNNGV. CDR3 in amino acids: CASSRDRGPLTYEQYF. CDR3 coding DNA: TGTGCCAGCAGCCGGGACAGGGGACCGCTTACGTACGAGCAGTACTTC.

The chain uses TRBV7-2 and TRBJ2-7; 7 nucleotides align to TRBD1. CDR3 length: 13 amino acids. The germline CDR1 and CDR2 sequences are SGHTA and FQGNSA. The V segment lost 4 bases and the J segment 2 bases; nucleotides outside the gene matches: 2. The CDR3 DNA sequence: TGTGCCAGCAGCTCAGGGGGTCCCTACGAGCAGTACTTC. Protein product: CASSSGGPYEQYF.

The rearrangement uses TRBV4-1 and TRBJ2-3; no reliable D call. The length of the CDR3 is 15 residues. CDR1 is MGHRA, CDR2 YSYEKL, per germline. The V gene lost 1 base and the J gene lost 6 bases, with 14 bases spanning the gap. In nucleotides, the CDR3 is TGCGCCAGCAGCCAAGCGGTCGCTAACCGGGATACGCAGTATTTT. This translates into CASSQAVANRDTQYF.

The rearrangement joins TRBV10-3 to TRBJ2-5; 7 bases fit TRBD2. V dropped 10 bases and J dropped 5; count of bases not matched to a gene: 13. The CDR3 contains 14 residues. Looked up from germline, CDR1 is ENHRY and CDR2 is SYGVKD. The CDR3 DNA is TGTGCCACCGGCGGGGGTTCGATGGGGGAGACCCAGTACTTC. This encodes CATGGGSMGETQYF.

The CDR3 here is CASSNGRNTEAFF. CDR3 DNA: TGTGCCAGCAGCAACGGACGGAACACTGAAGCTTTCTTT. This rearrangement joins TRBV7-6 to TRBJ1-1; no clear D. CDR1 is SGHVS, CDR2 FNYEAQ, per germline. V gave up 5 bases and J gave up 1 base, with 8 bases separating them. CDR3 length equals 13 residues.

The chain uses TRBV6-5 and TRBJ1-1; D might be TRBD1 (6 bases). Germline values: CDR1 MNHEY, CDR2 SVGAGI. Trimming shortened V by 4 bases and J by 5 bases, and 14 bases separated the two germline ends. The CDR3 has 14 residues. CDR3 amino acids: CASSSQGSLTEAFF. CDR3 DNA: TGTGCCAGCAGTTCGCAGGGGAGTCTAACTGAAGCTTTCTTT.

The chain carries TRBV7-8 and TRBJ2-3; D might be TRBD1 or TRBD2, each matching 5 bases. Trimming left V 1 base short and J 8 bases short, with 16 bases between. This CDR3 contains 15 residues. Germline CDR1 is SGHVS and CDR2 is FQNEAQ. The DNA of the CDR3 is TGTGCCAGCAGCTTAGGGGGACCCGCCGGCGGTACGCAGTATTTT. Its protein product is CASSLGGPAGGTQYF.

The gene calls are TRBV5-6 and TRBJ1-5, with a possible D match to TRBD1 (6 bases). In germline, CDR1 is SGHDT, CDR2 YYEEEE. This CDR3 has 13 residues. V was pared by 2 bases and J by 4 bases, with 7 bases between. The CDR3 coding sequence is TGTGCCAGCAGCTTACAGGGAAATCAGCCCCAGCATTTT. Encoded protein: CASSLQGNQPQHF.

This clone was picked up a small number of times. The rearrangement uses TRBV30 and TRBJ1-2; 8 positions match TRBD1. The CDR3 extends over 14 amino acids. The trim removed 3 bases at V and 5 bases at J, leaving 8 bases unmatched. The germline V gene has CDR1 GTSNPN and CDR2 SVGIG (reference sequence). CDR3 sequence (DNA): TGTGCCTGGAGACGCTTCACAGGGGGATATGGCTACACCTTC. Protein sequence: CAWRRFTGGYGYTF.

This clone was seen more than once but under ten times. The gene calls are TRBV6-1 and TRBJ1-1; D gene ambiguous. Trimming cost V 4 bases and J 0 bases, with 6 bases left between them. CDR3 size: 13 residues. The germline gives CDR1 MNHNS, CDR2 SASEGT. This CDR3 is CASSVEMNTEAFF. The DNA for the CDR3 is TGTGCCAGCAGTGTGGAGATGAACACTGAAGCTTTCTTT.

The chain is built from TRBV7-3 and TRBJ2-5; maybe TRBD2 (5 bases). The CDR3 loop spans 13 amino acids. Germline V gene sequence: CDR1 SGHTA, CDR2 FQGTGA. V was clipped by 4 bases and J by 9 bases, with 15 bases between them. The CDR3 region is CASSSYSAGAQYF. CDR3 bases: TGTGCCAGCAGCTCGTACTCCGCCGGGGCCCAGTACTTC.

By frequency in the sample, this clone is medium-sized. The chain employs TRBV6-1 and TRBJ1-1; D call uncertain. The CDR3 is 14 residues long. V dropped 6 bases and J dropped 0 bases, with 11 bases sitting between them. Germline V gene data show CDR1 as MNHNS and CDR2 as SASEGT. CDR3 residues: CASSEHLMNTEAFF. The CDR3 DNA sequence: TGTGCCAGCAGCGAACACCTCATGAACACTGAAGCTTTCTTT.

The V and J genes are TRBV4-1 and TRBJ1-2; D ambiguous. This CDR3 has 14 amino acids. The germline CDR1 and CDR2 sequences are MGHRA and YSYEKL. V was trimmed by 3 bases and J by 6 bases, leaving 14 bases between them. CDR3 DNA sequence: TGCGCCAGCAGCCACTTACGGACCCAGCATGGCTACACCTTC. Translation: CASSHLRTQHGYTF.

V gene TRBV7-2 combines with J gene TRBJ2-2, with a possible D match to TRBD1 (5 bases). The V gene lost 2 bases and the J gene lost 0 bases, with 10 bases spanning the gap. The CDR3 runs 16 residues. From germline, CDR1 is SGHTA and CDR2 FQGNSA. The CDR3 here is CASSLIGQSNTGELFF. The DNA of the CDR3 is TGTGCCAGCAGCTTAATCGGACAATCGAACACCGGGGAGCTGTTTTTT.

The rearrangement uses TRBV7-3 and TRBJ1-5; D is unresolved. The CDR3 sequence is 13 residues long. The germline V and J ends were trimmed by 1 base and 7 bases, with 8 bases remaining between them. Germline CDR1 and CDR2: SGHTA and FQGTGA. The CDR3 coding sequence is TGTGCCAGCAGCTTAAGGGCGGGGCAGCCCCAGCATTTT. Amino acids: CASSLRAGQPQHF.

This clone was seen only a few times. The CDR3 reads CSVWWGGEAFF. The CDR3 region has the DNA TGCAGCGTTTGGTGGGGAGGTGAAGCTTTCTTT. J is TRBJ1-1 and V is TRBV29-1, with D unresolved. There are 11 residues in the CDR3. The V gene's germline CDR1 is SQVTM and CDR2 ANQGSEA. Trimming took 5 bases from V and 7 from J, leaving 11 bases between them. Full variable domain (missing parts from reference TRBV29-1 and TRBJ1-1): SAVISQKPSRDICQRGTSLTIQCQVDSQVTMMFWYRQQPGQSLTLIATANQGSEATYESGFVIDKFPISRPNLTFSTLTVSNMSPEDSSIYLCSVWWGGEAFFGQGTRLTVV.

The chain has TRBV18 and TRBJ2-5, with D tentatively TRBD2 (5 bases). Germline CDR1 KGHSH, CDR2 LQKENI. The CDR3 runs 14 residues. Between the trimmed V and J ends, which lost 2 bases and 0 bases, there was a span of 7 bases. The CDR3 sequence is CASSPGEYQETQYF. The CDR3 DNA reads as TGTGCCAGCTCACCAGGGGAGTACCAAGAGACCCAGTACTTC.